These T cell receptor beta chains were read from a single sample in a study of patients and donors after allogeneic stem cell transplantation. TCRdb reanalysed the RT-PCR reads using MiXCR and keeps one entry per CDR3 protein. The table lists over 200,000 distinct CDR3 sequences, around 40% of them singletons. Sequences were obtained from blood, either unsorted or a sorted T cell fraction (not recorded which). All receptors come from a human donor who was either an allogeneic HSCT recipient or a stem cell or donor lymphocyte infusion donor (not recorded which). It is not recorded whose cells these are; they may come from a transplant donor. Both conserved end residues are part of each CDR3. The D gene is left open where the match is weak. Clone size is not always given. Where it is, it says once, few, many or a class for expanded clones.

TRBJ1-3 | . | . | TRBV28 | CASTNRGSVLGNTIYF | TGTGCCAGCACCAATAGAGGGAGTGTGCTTGGAAACACCATATATTTT
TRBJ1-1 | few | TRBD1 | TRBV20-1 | CSARDVVRGATEAFF | TGCAGTGCTAGAGATGTCGTCAGGGGGGCCACTGAAGCTTTCTTT
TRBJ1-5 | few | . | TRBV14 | CASSREQPRVQPQHF | TGTGCCAGCAGTAGGGAACAGCCCAGGGTGCAGCCCCAGCATTTT
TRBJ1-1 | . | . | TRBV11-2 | CASSSQVDGTEAFF | TGTGCCAGCAGCTCACAGGTCGACGGCACTGAAGCTTTCTTT
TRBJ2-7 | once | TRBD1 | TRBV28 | CATKDRDLYEQYF | TGTGCCACGAAGGACAGGGATCTCTACGAGCAGTACTTC
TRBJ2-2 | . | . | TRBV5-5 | CASSLRSGPGELFF | TGTGCCAGCAGCTTGCGGTCGGGGCCCGGGGAGCTGTTTTTT
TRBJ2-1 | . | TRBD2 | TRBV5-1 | CASSIGLARMYNEQFF | TGCGCCAGCAGCATCGGACTAGCGAGGATGTACAATGAGCAGTTCTTC
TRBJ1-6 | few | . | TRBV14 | CASSQALRSPLHF | TGTGCCAGCAGCCAAGCCCTGAGGTCACCCCTCCACTTT
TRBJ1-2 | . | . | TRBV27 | CASSQLGAGGYTF | TGTGCCAGCAGTCAACTAGGAGCGGGTGGCTACACCTTC
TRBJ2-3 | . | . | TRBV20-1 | CSARVERGTTDTQYF | TGCAGTGCTAGAGTAGAGAGGGGTACGACAGATACGCAGTATTTT
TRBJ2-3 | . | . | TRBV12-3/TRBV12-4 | CASSLGLAITDTQYF | TGTGCCAGCAGTTTGGGACTGGCAATCACAGATACGCAGTATTTT
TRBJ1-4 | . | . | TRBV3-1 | CASSQEGWRTLFF | TGTGCCAGCAGCCAAGAAGGGTGGAGGACACTGTTTTTT
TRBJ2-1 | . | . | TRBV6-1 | CASSAQGHNEQFF | TGTGCCAGCAGTGCCCAGGGACACAATGAGCAGTTCTTC
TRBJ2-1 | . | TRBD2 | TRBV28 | CASGTSGGAYEQFF | TGTGCCAGCGGGACTAGCGGGGGGGCGTATGAGCAGTTCTTC
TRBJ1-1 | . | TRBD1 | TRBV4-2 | CASRGQERTEAFF | TGTGCCAGCCGGGGACAGGAAAGGACTGAAGCTTTCTTT
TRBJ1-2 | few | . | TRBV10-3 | CAISEGSEYGYTF | TGTGCCATCAGTGAGGGGTCGGAGTATGGCTACACCTTC
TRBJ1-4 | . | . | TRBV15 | CATRKTAEKLFF | TGTGCCACCAGGAAGACGGCCGAAAAACTGTTTTTT
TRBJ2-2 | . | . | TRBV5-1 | CASSLLVNTGELFF | TGCGCCAGCAGCCTGCTGGTGAACACCGGGGAGCTGTTTTTT
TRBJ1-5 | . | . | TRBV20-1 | CSARDTADYQPQHF | TGCAGTGCTAGAGATACGGCAGATTATCAGCCCCAGCATTTT
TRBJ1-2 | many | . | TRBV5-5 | CASSFSGQANGYTF | TGTGCCAGCAGCTTTTCAGGCCAGGCGAATGGCTACACCTTC
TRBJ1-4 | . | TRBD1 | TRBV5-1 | CASSLGDRGGEKLFF | TGCGCCAGCAGCTTGGGCGACAGGGGCGGTGAAAAACTGTTTTTT
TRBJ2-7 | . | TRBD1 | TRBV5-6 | CASSLGQGVHEQYF | TGTGCCAGCAGCCTCGGACAGGGGGTCCACGAGCAGTACTTC
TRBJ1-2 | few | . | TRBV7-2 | CASSLSPGNYGYTF | TGTGCCAGCAGCTTAAGTCCAGGGAACTATGGCTACACCTTC
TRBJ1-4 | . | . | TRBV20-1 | CSARDYRGTNEKLFF | TGCAGTGCTAGAGATTATAGGGGGACTAATGAAAAACTGTTTTTT
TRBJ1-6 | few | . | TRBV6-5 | CASSYGGNSNSPLHF | TGTGCCAGCAGTTACGGGGGGAATTCCAATTCACCCCTCCACTTT
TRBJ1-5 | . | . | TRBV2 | CASSASGRSNQPQHF | TGTGCCAGCAGTGCGTCGGGACGCAGCAATCAGCCCCAGCATTTT
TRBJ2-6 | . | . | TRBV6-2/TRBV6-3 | CASSIRVDGANVLTF | TGTGCCAGCAGTATCAGGGTTGATGGGGCCAACGTCCTGACTTTC
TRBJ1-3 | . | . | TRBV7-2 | CASSPVGNTIYF | TGTGCCAGCAGCCCAGTTGGAAACACCATATATTTT
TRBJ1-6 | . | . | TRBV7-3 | CASSPGQSPNSPLHF | TGTGCCAGCAGCCCCGGACAGTCTCCGAATTCACCCCTCCACTTT
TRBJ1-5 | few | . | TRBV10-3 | CAISGGGNQPQHF | TGTGCCATCAGTGGGGGCGGGAATCAGCCCCAGCATTTT
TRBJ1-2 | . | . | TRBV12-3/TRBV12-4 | CASRLNLYGYTF | TGTGCCAGCAGGCTAAACCTCTATGGCTACACCTTC
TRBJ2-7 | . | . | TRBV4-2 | CASSQEVGGGHEQYF | TGTGCCAGCAGCCAAGAGGTGGGGGGAGGACACGAGCAGTACTTC
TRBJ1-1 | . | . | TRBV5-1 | CASSFSADAFF | TGCGCCAGCAGCTTCTCAGCGGATGCTTTCTTT
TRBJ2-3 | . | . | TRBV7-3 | CASSAVPRDTQYF | TGTGCCAGCAGCGCTGTGCCCAGGGATACGCAGTATTTT
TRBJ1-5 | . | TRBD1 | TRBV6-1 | CASRVLGQGGIGGNQPQHF | TGTGCCAGCAGGGTTCTGGGCCAGGGGGGTATTGGCGGCAATCAGCCCCAGCATTTT
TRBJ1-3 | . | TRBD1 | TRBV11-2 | CASKDRGGIYF | TGTGCCAGCAAGGACAGGGGTGGCATATATTTT
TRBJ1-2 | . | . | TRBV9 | CASSVGGTGSGYTF | TGTGCCAGCAGCGTAGGTGGGACTGGGAGTGGCTACACCTTC
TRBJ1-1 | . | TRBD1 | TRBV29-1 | CSVTGQGSNTEAFF | TGCAGCGTGACGGGACAGGGGTCGAACACTGAAGCTTTCTTT
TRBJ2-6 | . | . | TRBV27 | CASTFIVRGPGANVLTF | TGTGCCAGCACCTTCATTGTCCGGGGCCCCGGGGCCAACGTCCTGACTTTC
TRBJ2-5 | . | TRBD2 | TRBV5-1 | CASRTGTSGFQETQYF | TGCGCCAGCAGAACCGGGACTAGCGGGTTTCAAGAGACCCAGTACTTC
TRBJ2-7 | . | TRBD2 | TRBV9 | CASSVAPSGSQYF | TGTGCCAGCAGCGTAGCCCCTAGCGGGAGTCAGTACTTC
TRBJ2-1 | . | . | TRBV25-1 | CASSESPADNEQFF | TGTGCCAGCAGTGAATCTCCCGCGGACAATGAGCAGTTCTTC
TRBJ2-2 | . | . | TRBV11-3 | CASSKNTGELFF | TGTGCCAGCAGCAAAAACACCGGGGAGCTGTTTTTT
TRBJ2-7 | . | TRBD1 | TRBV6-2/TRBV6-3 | CATLRDSTYEQYF | TGTGCCACCCTCCGGGACAGTACGTACGAGCAGTACTTC
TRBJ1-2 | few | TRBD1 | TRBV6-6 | CASSLQQGRYTF | TGTGCCAGCAGCCTACAACAGGGGAGATACACCTTC
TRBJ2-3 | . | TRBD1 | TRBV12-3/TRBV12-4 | CASSFSTGRTDTQYF | TGTGCCAGCAGTTTCTCGACAGGGCGCACAGATACGCAGTATTTT
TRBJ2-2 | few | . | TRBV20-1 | CSARALGGNTGELFF | TGCAGTGCTAGAGCGTTAGGGGGTAACACCGGGGAGCTGTTTTTT
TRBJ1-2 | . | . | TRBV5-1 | CASSLYSGDNYGYTF | TGCGCCAGCAGCTTGTATTCAGGGGATAACTATGGCTACACCTTC
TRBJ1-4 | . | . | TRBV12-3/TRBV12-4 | CASGAGYGEKLFF | TGTGCCAGCGGCGCAGGGTACGGTGAAAAACTGTTTTTT
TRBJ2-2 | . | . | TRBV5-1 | CASKGIFLASNTGELFF | TGCGCCAGCAAGGGGATTTTCCTAGCATCGAACACCGGGGAGCTGTTTTTT
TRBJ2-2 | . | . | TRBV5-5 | CASSLMVYTGELFF | TGTGCCAGCAGCTTGATGGTGTACACCGGGGAGCTGTTTTTT